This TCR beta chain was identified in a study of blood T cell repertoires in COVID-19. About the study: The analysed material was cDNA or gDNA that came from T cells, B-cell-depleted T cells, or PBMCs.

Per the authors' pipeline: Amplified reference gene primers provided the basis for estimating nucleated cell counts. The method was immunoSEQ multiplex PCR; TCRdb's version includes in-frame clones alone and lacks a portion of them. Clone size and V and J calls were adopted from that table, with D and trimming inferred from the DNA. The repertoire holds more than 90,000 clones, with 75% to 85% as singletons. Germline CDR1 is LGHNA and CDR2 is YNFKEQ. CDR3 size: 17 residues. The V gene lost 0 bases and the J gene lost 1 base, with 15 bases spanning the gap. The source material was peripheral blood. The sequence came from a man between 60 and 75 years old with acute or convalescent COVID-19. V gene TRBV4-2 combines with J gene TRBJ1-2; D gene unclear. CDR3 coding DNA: TGTGCCAGCAGCCAAGATCTCGGCTCGGCGGATAACTATGGCTACACCTTC. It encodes CASSQDLGSADNYGYTF.